The 26 T cell receptor beta chains in this list originate from one sample, sequenced in a study of blood T cell repertoires in COVID-19. Data came from immunoSEQ multiplex PCR; TCRdb stores just in-frame clones and leaves some out. The profile shows 200,000 or so clones, around four fifths of them singletons. Sequenced sample: peripheral blood. The origin of the receptors is a man between 60 and 75 years old with COVID-19, enrolled during active disease.

The chain uses TRBV9 and TRBJ2-1, with unresolved D. This CDR3 has 16 residues. Germline V lookup: CDR1 SGDLS, CDR2 YYNGEE. V was clipped by 0 bases and J by 4 bases, with 14 bases between them. CDR3 loop: CASSVDGSPAYNEQFF. CDR3 in DNA: TGTGCCAGCAGCGTAGACGGGTCTCCTGCGTACAATGAGCAGTTCTTC.

This clone was recorded only once. The chain has TRBV6-1 and TRBJ2-1, with TRBD2 as a possible D gene (6 bases). Germline values: CDR1 MNHNS, CDR2 SASEGT. V dropped 4 bases and J dropped 0 bases, with 13 bases sitting between them. This CDR3 has 16 residues. The CDR3, as DNA: TGTGCCAGCAGTGGGAAGGAGGGACGCTCCTACAATGAGCAGTTCTTC. This translates into CASSGKEGRSYNEQFF.

The chain combines TRBV5-1 with TRBJ1-3; D gene uncertain. Germline V gene sequence: CDR1 SGHRS, CDR2 YFSETQ. The CDR3 extends over 13 amino acids. V was clipped by 0 bases and J by 4 bases, with 5 bases between them. The CDR3 region has the DNA TGCGCCAGCAGCTTGGGCGAGGGAAACACCATATATTTT. Translating gives CASSLGEGNTIYF.

This clone appeared a few times. The chain couples TRBV7-9 to TRBJ1-2, with 7 bases identical to TRBD1. This CDR3 contains 15 residues. Trimming took 1 base from V and 2 from J; bases not matched to a gene: 4. Germline V lookup: CDR1 SEHNR, CDR2 FQNEAQ (reference sequence). CDR3 residues: CASSLGTGLNYGYTF. The CDR3 DNA reads TGTGCCAGCAGCTTAGGGACAGGCTTAAACTATGGCTACACCTTC.

The chain employs TRBV5-1 and TRBJ2-2; TRBD2 aligns across 7 bases. The CDR3 loop spans 15 amino acids. V shed 4 bases and J 0 bases; nucleotides not matched to a gene: 3. From germline, CDR1 is SGHRS and CDR2 YFSETQ. The CDR3: CASSIGTTNTGELFF. The CDR3 DNA follows: TGCGCCAGCAGCATCGGGACTACGAACACCGGGGAGCTGTTTTTT.

This clone was counted a single time. This chain links TRBV9 with TRBJ1-1; D gene unclear. With 4 bases removed from V and 1 base from J, the gap between germline ends came to 8 bases. Germline assignment: CDR1 SGDLS and CDR2 YYNGEE. The CDR3 has 13 residues. The CDR3 nucleotides are TGTGCCAGCAGCTCGGGTGCGAACACTGAAGCTTTCTTT. This codes for CASSSGANTEAFF.

The rearrangement links TRBV18 to TRBJ2-5, with 12 bases that match TRBD2. The better agreement between TRBJ2-7 and the DNA end casts doubt on the J call. CDR3 length equals 16 residues. Germline assignment: CDR1 KGHSH and CDR2 LQKENI. The CDR3 spells CASSPYGTSGFYEQYF. CDR3 in DNA: TGTGCCAGCTCACCATACGGGACTAGCGGGTTCTACGAGCAGTACTTC.

This rearrangement joins TRBV7-9 to TRBJ2-3; 7 bases match TRBD2. Unmatched junction bases numbered 0, after V lost 4 bases and J lost 2 bases. The CDR3 consists of 13 residues. Per the germline V gene, CDR1 is SEHNR and CDR2 is FQNEAQ (reference sequence). The CDR3 DNA is TGTGCCAGCAGCTGGGACTACACAGATACGCAGTATTTT. Translating gives CASSWDYTDTQYF.

J is TRBJ1-4 and V is TRBV6-5, with D uncertain. The length of the CDR3 is 16 residues. Trimming left V 0 bases short and J 0 bases short, with 8 bases between. Germline V gene sequence: CDR1 MNHEY, CDR2 SVGAGI. The CDR3, as DNA: TGTGCCAGCAGTTACTCGTCAGGCACAACTAATGAAAAACTGTTTTTT. The encoded protein is CASSYSSGTTNEKLFF.

This clone was counted only a few times. The rearrangement uses TRBV29-1 and TRBJ1-2; a weak D match, TRBD1 (5 bases). The CDR3 sequence is 10 residues long. V was trimmed by 8 bases and J by 13 bases, leaving 17 bases between them. Per germline, CDR1 SQVTM and CDR2 ANQGSEA. The CDR3 DNA reads TGCAGCACGGGGCTCCCTAGGCGCACCTTC. Its translation: CSTGLPRRTF.

The chain couples TRBV30 to TRBJ1-5; weak D call: TRBD1 (6 bases). V was shortened by 1 base and J by 8 bases, with 18 bases between the two germline ends. Germline V gene data show CDR1 as GTSNPN and CDR2 as SVGIG (reference sequence). The CDR3 length is 15 residues. The CDR3 protein is CAWSAGGASMKPQHF. Here the CDR3 DNA reads TGTGCCTGGAGTGCGGGGGGCGCTTCCATGAAGCCCCAGCATTTT.

This chain joins TRBV9 and TRBJ1-2; 8 nucleotides agree with TRBD1. Germline CDR1 reads SGDLS; CDR2 reads YYNGEE. V shed 4 bases, J shed 7 bases, and the junction held 12 bases outside the gene matches. The CDR3 consists of 15 residues. This chain's CDR3 is CASSRAGGLPGGYTF. The DNA for the CDR3 is TGTGCCAGCAGCAGAGCAGGGGGCCTACCAGGTGGCTACACCTTC. Drawing the rest from reference TRBV9 and TRBJ1-2, the complete variable domain is DSGVTQTPKHLITATGQRVTLRCSPRSGDLSVYWYQQSLDQGLQFLIQYYNGEERAKGNILERFSAQQFPDLHSELNLSSLELGDSALYFCASSRAGGLPGGYTFGSGTRLTVV.

The V call is TRBV27, the J call TRBJ1-6, with TRBD1 matching over 7 bases. Trimming removed 6 bases from V and 9 bases from J; junction bases left unmatched: 11. The CDR3 loop spans 15 amino acids. The germline V gene has CDR1 MNHEY and CDR2 SMNVEV (reference sequence). The CDR3 protein is CASSLEQGMGSPLHF. CDR3 bases: TGTGCCAGCAGCCTTGAACAGGGGATGGGTTCACCCCTCCACTTT.

The V call is TRBV14, the J call TRBJ2-5; 8 bases line up with TRBD2. The CDR3 runs to 17 residues. CDR1 and CDR2 from the germline V gene are SGHDN and FVKESK. Trimming removed 3 bases from V and 0 bases from J; junction bases left unmatched: 9. The CDR3 region is CASSHRLANWYQETQYF. CDR3 nucleotide sequence: TGTGCCAGCAGCCATAGACTAGCGAACTGGTACCAAGAGACCCAGTACTTC.

The chain recombines TRBV11-3 with TRBJ2-7; the D gene is possibly TRBD1 (5 bases). The CDR3 is 16 amino acids. The germline CDR1 and CDR2 sequences are SGHNT and YENEEA. Trimming removed 2 bases from V and 2 bases from J, with 16 bases in between. CDR3 region: CASSLSSRQGTYEQYF. In nucleotides, the CDR3 is TGTGCCAGCAGCTTAAGTTCCCGGCAGGGTACCTACGAGCAGTACTTC.

The chain joins TRBV7-2 to TRBJ1-2; the match to TRBD1 covers 8 bases. The germline CDR1 and CDR2 sequences are SGHTA and FQGNSA. J was trimmed by 7 bases and V by 5 bases; bases with no gene match: 12. The CDR3 consists of 15 residues. CDR3 sequence (DNA): TGTGCCAGCAGCGATCCCCGCAGGGGGCTGGGTGGCTACACCTTC. Residues: CASSDPRRGLGGYTF.

The CDR3 bases are TGTGCCAGCCGGGACAGGGGGCTGGGGGAGCAGTACTTC. Translating gives CASRDRGLGEQYF. The chain couples TRBV18 to TRBJ2-7, with 12 bases lining up with TRBD1. The CDR3 runs to 13 residues. J was trimmed by 7 bases and V by 8 bases; bases with no gene match: 6. The germline V gene has CDR1 KGHSH and CDR2 LQKENI. Complete variable domain (other parts from reference TRBV18 and TRBJ2-7): NAGVMQNPRHLVRRRGQEARLRCSPMKGHSHVYWYRQLPEEGLKFMVYLQKENIIDESGMPKERFSAEFPKEGPSILRIQQVVRGDSAAYFCASRDRGLGEQYFGPGTRLTVT.

The V gene is TRBV3-1 (or the pseudogene TRBV3-2), the J gene TRBJ2-1, with 10 bases matching TRBD2. CDR3 length equals 15 residues. From germline, CDR1 is LGHDT and CDR2 YNNKEL (reference sequence). The V segment lost 4 bases and the J segment 6 bases; nucleotides outside the gene matches: 6. As DNA, the CDR3 is TGTGCCAGCAGCCCTAAAGCGGGAGGGACCAATGAGCAGTTCTTC. Protein: CASSPKAGGTNEQFF.

The V gene is TRBV2, the J gene TRBJ1-5; unclear D gene. Germline lookup yields CDR1 SNHLY and CDR2 FYNNEI. The V and J ends lost 8 bases and 6 bases respectively, with 14 bases between them. This CDR3 comprises 13 residues. The CDR3 sequence is CASATRGSQPQHF. In nucleotides, the CDR3 is TGTGCCAGCGCAACACGAGGCTCTCAGCCCCAGCATTTT. The variable domain in full, completed from reference TRBV2 and TRBJ1-5, reads EPEVTQTPSHQVTQMGQEVILRCVPISNHLYFYWYRQILGQKVEFLVSFYNNEISEKSEIFDDQFSVERPDGSNFTLKIRSTKLEDSAMYFCASATRGSQPQHFGDGTRLSIL.

This chain connects TRBV6-5 to TRBJ2-7; 8 bases fit TRBD2. The junction had 8 bases not matched to a gene; V was cut back by 6 bases and J by 7 bases. CDR1 MNHEY and CDR2 SVGAGI come from the germline V gene. The CDR3 spans 13 residues. The CDR3 sequence is CASRPGGSTEQYF. CDR3 DNA: TGTGCCAGCAGGCCGGGGGGGTCGACTGAGCAGTACTTC.

The genes are TRBV5-1 and TRBJ2-7; a possible D gene is TRBD2 (6 bases). The CDR3 consists of 15 residues. Germline CDR1 SGHRS, CDR2 YFSETQ. V was shortened by 4 bases and J by 3 bases, with 17 bases between the two germline ends. CDR3 sequence reads: CASSLAPAGGYEQYF. CDR3 DNA sequence: TGCGCCAGCAGCCTGGCCCCGGCCGGGGGCTACGAGCAGTACTTC.

Here the CDR3 reads CASREDSQQETQYF. As DNA, the CDR3 is TGTGCCAGCAGGGAGGACAGCCAACAAGAGACCCAGTACTTC. V usage is TRBV2 and J usage is TRBJ2-5, with D possibly being TRBD1 (6 bases). The CDR3 is 14 amino acids. The V end was cut by 6 bases, the J end by 2 bases, with 13 bases between. Per germline, CDR1 SNHLY and CDR2 FYNNEI. Complete variable domain (other parts from reference TRBV2 and TRBJ2-5): EPEVTQTPSHQVTQMGQEVILRCVPISNHLYFYWYRQILGQKVEFLVSFYNNEISEKSEIFDDQFSVERPDGSNFTLKIRSTKLEDSAMYFCASREDSQQETQYFGPGTRLLVL.

The chain uses TRBV7-9 and TRBJ2-1; 7 bases are shared with TRBD2. From germline, CDR1 is SEHNR and CDR2 FQNEAQ (reference sequence). This CDR3 has 18 residues. V lost 2 bases, J lost 5 bases, and 15 bases stayed unmatched. The CDR3 bases are TGTGCCAGCAGCTTATGGGGTAAGGGCGGGAGAATCGACAATGAGCAGTTCTTC. Translation gives CASSLWGKGGRIDNEQFF.

The chain uses TRBV28 and TRBJ2-7; weak D call: TRBD1 (5 bases). V was clipped by 5 bases and J by 2 bases, with 13 bases between them. The CDR3 loop spans 14 amino acids. CDR1 is MDHEN, CDR2 SYDVKM, per germline. The DNA for the CDR3 is TGTGCCAGCAGTCTCCCCCAACAGGCCTACGAGCAGTACTTC. Translating gives CASSLPQQAYEQYF.

This clone was seen only a few times. The gene calls are TRBV5-6 and TRBJ2-7, with TRBD1 matching 8 bases. Germline trimming cut 0 bases from V and 0 bases from J; bases unmatched to any gene: 2. This CDR3 comprises 15 residues. Germline V gene sequence: CDR1 SGHDT, CDR2 YYEEEE. CDR3 bases: TGTGCCAGCAGCTTGGGTGGACAGGGCTCCTACGAGCAGTACTTC. Translated, it gives CASSLGGQGSYEQYF.

This clone occurred once. This chain joins TRBV4-1 and TRBJ2-1, with a tentative D call TRBD1 (5 bases). Trimming pared 8 bases from V and 9 bases from J, leaving 17 bases between. This CDR3 region has 13 residues. Germline V CDR1 and CDR2: MGHRA, YSYEKL. The CDR3 is CASAPNGQGEQFF. CDR3 DNA: TGCGCCAGCGCTCCTAACGGGCAGGGTGAGCAGTTCTTC.